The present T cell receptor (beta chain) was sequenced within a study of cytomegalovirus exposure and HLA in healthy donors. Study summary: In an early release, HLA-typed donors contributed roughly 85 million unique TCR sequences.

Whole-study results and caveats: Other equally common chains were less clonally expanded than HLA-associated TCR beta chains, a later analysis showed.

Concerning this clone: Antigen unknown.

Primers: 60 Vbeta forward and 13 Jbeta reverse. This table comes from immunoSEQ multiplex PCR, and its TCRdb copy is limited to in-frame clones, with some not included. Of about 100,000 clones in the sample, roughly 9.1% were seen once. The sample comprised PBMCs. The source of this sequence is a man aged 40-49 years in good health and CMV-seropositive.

CDR3 DNA: TGTGCCAGCAGTGTCCGGGGGGGCAATCAGCCCCAGCATTTT. Its protein is CASSVRGGNQPQHF. This rearrangement joins TRBV6-1 to TRBJ1-5; weak D call: TRBD1 (5 bases). Germline loops: CDR1 MNHNS, CDR2 SASEGT. The CDR3 totals 14 residues. Trimming stripped 4 bases from V and 2 bases from J, with 9 bases between.